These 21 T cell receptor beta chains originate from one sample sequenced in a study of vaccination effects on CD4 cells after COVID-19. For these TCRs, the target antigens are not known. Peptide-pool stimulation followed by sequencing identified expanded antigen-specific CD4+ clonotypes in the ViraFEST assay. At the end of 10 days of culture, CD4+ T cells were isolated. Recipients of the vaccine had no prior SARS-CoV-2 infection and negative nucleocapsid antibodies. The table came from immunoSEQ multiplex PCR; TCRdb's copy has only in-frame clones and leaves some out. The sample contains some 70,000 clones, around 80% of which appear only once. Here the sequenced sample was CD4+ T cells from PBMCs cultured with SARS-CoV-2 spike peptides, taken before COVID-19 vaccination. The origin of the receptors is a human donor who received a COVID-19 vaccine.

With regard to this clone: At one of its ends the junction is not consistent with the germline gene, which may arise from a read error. In DNA form, the CDR3 reads TGTGCCAGCAGCGCGGGAGGTGAAACTTTCTTT. Protein sequence: CASSAGGETFF. This rearrangement joins TRBV12-3 or TRBV12-4 to TRBJ1-1, with D uncertain. The CDR3 spans 11 residues.

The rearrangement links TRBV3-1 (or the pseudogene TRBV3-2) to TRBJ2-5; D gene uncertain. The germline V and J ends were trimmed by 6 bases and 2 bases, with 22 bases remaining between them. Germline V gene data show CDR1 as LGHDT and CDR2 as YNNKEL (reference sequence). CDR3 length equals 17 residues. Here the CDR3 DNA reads TGTGCCAGCAGTGACACCCCCGAGCTAATCTCACAAGAGACCCAGTACTTC. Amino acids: CASSDTPELISQETQYF.

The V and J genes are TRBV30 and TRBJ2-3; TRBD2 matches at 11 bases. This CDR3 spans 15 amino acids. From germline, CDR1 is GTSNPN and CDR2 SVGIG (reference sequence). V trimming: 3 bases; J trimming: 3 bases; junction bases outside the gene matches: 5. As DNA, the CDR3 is TGTGCCTGGAGCAGACTAGCGGGGATAACAGATACGCAGTATTTT. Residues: CAWSRLAGITDTQYF.

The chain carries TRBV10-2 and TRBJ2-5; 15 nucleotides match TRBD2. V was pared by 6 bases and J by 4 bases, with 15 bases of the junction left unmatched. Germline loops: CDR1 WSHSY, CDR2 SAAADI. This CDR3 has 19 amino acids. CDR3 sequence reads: CASRPGLAGGSPWGETQYF. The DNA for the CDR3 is TGCGCCAGCAGGCCCGGACTAGCGGGGGGGTCACCTTGGGGAGAGACCCAGTACTTC.

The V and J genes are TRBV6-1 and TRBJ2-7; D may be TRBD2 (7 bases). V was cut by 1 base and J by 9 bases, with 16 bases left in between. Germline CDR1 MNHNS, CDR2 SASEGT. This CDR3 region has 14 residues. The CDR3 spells CASSEVRGRGGQYV. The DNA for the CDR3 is TGTGCCAGCAGTGAAGTTAGGGGGAGGGGGGGGCAGTACGTC.

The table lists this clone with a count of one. Here the CDR3 DNA reads TGTGCCAGCAGTTACGGACAGATCTACTACGAGCAGTACGTC. It yields the protein CASSYGQIYYEQYV. The rearrangement joins TRBV6-2 or TRBV6-3 to TRBJ2-7; TRBD1 might be the D (6 bases). Trimming removed 2 bases from V and 3 bases from J, with 11 bases in between. Germline CDR1 and CDR2: MNHEY and SVGEGT. The length of the CDR3 is 14 residues.

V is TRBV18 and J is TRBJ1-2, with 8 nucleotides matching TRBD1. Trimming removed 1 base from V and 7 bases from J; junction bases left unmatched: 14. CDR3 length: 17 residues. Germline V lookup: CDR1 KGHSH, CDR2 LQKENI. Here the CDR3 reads CASSPLSQGDHSGGYTF. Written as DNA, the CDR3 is TGTGCCAGCTCACCACTTTCACAGGGGGATCATAGCGGTGGCTACACCTTC.

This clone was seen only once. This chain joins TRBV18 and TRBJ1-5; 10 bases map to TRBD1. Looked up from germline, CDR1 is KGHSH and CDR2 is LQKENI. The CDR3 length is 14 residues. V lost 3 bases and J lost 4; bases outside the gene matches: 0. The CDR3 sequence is CASSPGQGNQPQHF. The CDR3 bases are TGTGCCAGCTCACCGGGACAGGGGAATCAGCCCCAGCATTTT.

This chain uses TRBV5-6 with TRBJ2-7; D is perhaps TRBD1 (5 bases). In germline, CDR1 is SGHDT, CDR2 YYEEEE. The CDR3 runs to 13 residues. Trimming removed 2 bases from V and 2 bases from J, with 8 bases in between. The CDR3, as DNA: TGTGCCAGCAGCTTTAGACAGACCTACGAGCAGTACGTC. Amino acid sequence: CASSFRQTYEQYV.

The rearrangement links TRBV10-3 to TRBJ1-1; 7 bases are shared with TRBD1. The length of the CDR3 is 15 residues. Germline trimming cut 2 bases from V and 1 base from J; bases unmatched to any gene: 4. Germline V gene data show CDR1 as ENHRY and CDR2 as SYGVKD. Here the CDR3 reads CAISENRGANTEAFF. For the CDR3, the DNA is TGTGCCATCAGTGAGAACAGGGGTGCGAACACTGAAGCTTTCTTT.

In DNA form, the CDR3 reads TGTGCCAGCAGCCAGTCAGGGGCTGGAAACACCATATATTTT. Its translation is CASSQSGAGNTIYF. The chain uses TRBV3-1 (or the pseudogene TRBV3-2) and TRBJ1-3; a weak D match, TRBD1 (6 bases). V dropped 3 bases and J dropped 2 bases, with 8 bases sitting between them. CDR1 is LGHDT, CDR2 YNNKEL, per germline (reference sequence). The CDR3 is 14 amino acids.

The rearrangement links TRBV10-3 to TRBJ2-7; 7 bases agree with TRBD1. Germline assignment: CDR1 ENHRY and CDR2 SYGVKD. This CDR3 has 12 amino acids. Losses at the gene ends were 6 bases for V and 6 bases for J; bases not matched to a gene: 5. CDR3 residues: CAIRDRQGEQYV. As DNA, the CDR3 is TGTGCCATCAGGGACAGGCAGGGCGAGCAGTACGTC.

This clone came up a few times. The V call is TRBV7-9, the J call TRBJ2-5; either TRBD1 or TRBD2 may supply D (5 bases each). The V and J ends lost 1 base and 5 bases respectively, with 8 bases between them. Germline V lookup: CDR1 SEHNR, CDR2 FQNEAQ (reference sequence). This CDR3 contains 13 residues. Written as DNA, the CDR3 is TGTGCCAGCAGCTTAGGAGGGGTTGAGACCCAGTACTTC. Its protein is CASSLGGVETQYF.

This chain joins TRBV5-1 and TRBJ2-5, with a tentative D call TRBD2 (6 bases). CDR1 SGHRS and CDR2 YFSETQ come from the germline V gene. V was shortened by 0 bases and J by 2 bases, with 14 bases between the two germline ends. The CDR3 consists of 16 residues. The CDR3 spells CASSLGGLSGQETQYF. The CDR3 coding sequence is TGCGCCAGCAGCTTGGGAGGACTATCAGGGCAAGAGACCCAGTACTTC. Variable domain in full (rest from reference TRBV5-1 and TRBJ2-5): KAGVTQTPRYLIKTRGQQVTLSCSPISGHRSVSWYQQTPGQGLQFLFEYFSETQRNKGNFPGRFSGRQFSNSRSEMNVSTLELGDSALYLCASSLGGLSGQETQYFGPGTRLLVL.

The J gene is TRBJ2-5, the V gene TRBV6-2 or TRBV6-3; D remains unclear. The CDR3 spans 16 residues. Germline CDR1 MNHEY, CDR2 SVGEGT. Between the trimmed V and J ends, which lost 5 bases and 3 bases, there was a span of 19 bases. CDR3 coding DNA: TGTGCCAGCAGTCCGTCTCCTCACAAAGCTAAAGAGACCCAGTACTTC. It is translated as CASSPSPHKAKETQYF.

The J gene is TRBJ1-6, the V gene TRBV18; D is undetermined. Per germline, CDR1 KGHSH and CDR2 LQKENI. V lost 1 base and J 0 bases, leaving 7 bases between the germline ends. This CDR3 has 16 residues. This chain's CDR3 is CASSPQASSYNSPLHF. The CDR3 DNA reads TGTGCCAGCTCACCACAAGCGAGCTCCTATAATTCACCCCTCCACTTT.

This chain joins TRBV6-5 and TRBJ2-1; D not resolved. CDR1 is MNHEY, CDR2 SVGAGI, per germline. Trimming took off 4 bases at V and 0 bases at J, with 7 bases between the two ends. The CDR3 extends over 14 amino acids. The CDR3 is CASSSTRSYNEQFF. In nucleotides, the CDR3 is TGTGCCAGCAGTTCGACACGCTCCTACAATGAGCAGTTCTTC.

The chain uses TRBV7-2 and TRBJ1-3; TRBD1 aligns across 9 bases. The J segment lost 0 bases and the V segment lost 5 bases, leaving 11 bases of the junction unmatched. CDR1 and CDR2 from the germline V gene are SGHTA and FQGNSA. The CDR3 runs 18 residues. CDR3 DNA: TGTGCCAGCAGCCCCGGGGGGACAGGGTCATACTCTGGAAACACCATATATTTT. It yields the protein CASSPGGTGSYSGNTIYF.

CDR3 nucleotide sequence: TGTGCCTGGAGTGAAACGGGGCCGGGACACACTAATGAAAAACTGTTTTTT. Translated, it gives CAWSETGPGHTNEKLFF. The chain is built from TRBV30 and TRBJ1-4; maybe TRBD1 (6 bases). The V gene's germline CDR1 is GTSNPN and CDR2 SVGIG (reference sequence). This CDR3 is built from 17 residues. Deletions cut 1 base from V and 2 bases from J, with 17 bases between.

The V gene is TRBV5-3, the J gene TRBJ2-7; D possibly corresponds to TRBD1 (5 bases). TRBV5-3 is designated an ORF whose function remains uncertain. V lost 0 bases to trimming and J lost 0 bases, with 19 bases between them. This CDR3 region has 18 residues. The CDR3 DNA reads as TGTGCCAGAAGCTTGGGACAGTCTTCCCCCCTGAGCTCCTACGAGCAGTACGTC. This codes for CARSLGQSSPLSSYEQYV.

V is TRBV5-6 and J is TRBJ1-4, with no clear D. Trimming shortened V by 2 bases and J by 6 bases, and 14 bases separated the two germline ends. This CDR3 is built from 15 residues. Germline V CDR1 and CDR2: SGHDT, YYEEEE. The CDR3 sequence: CASSFGSDRHEKLFF. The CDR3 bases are TGTGCCAGCAGCTTTGGAAGTGACCGACATGAAAAACTGTTTTTT. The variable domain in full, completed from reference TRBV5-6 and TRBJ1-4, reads DAGVTQSPTHLIKTRGQQVTLRCSPKSGHDTVSWYQQALGQGPQFIFQYYEEEERQRGNFPDRFSGHQFPNYSSELNVNALLLGDSALYLCASSFGSDRHEKLFFGSGTQLSVL.